The 18 T cell receptor beta chains in this list originate from one sample, sequenced in a study of cytomegalovirus exposure and HLA in healthy donors. The PCR contained 60 Vbeta and 13 Jbeta primers. Method: immunoSEQ multiplex PCR; TCRdb's copy keeps in-frame clones and lacks some. Counted here are more than 90,000 clones, roughly three quarters occurring once; the ten biggest clones make up around 4.4%. The sample comprised PBMCs. All receptors derive from a man aged 40-50 years in good health and CMV-seronegative.

With respect to this clone: The same CDR3 arises from other DNA sequences in this sample as well. This chain uses TRBV29-1 with TRBJ2-6; D is perhaps TRBD2 (6 bases). Germline CDR1 and CDR2: SQVTM and ANQGSEA. Trimming stripped 7 bases from V and 1 base from J, with 11 bases between. CDR3 length equals 14 residues. The CDR3: CSAGGDSGANVLTF. CDR3 bases: TGCAGCGCAGGAGGGGATTCTGGGGCCAACGTCCTGACTTTC.

This chain links TRBV19 with TRBJ2-7; a weak D match, TRBD1 (6 bases). The germline V gene has CDR1 LNHDA and CDR2 SQIVND (reference sequence). CDR3 length equals 15 residues. Trimming took off 4 bases at V and 2 bases at J, with 15 bases between the two ends. CDR3 sequence reads: CASSTGHSGPYEQYV. CDR3 DNA sequence: TGTGCCAGTAGTACGGGACATTCGGGCCCCTACGAGCAGTACGTC.

CDR3 bases: TGTGCCTGGAGTCGGGACAGGGGCACTGAAGCTTTCTTT. It translates to CAWSRDRGTEAFF. The chain employs TRBV30 and TRBJ1-1; 10 positions agree with TRBD1. V lost 2 bases, J lost 4 bases, and 1 base stayed unmatched. This CDR3 comprises 13 residues. The germline V gene has CDR1 GTSNPN and CDR2 SVGIG (reference sequence).

This clone was seen a few times. The chain recombines TRBV6-5 with TRBJ1-1, with 8 bases that match TRBD1. This CDR3 contains 15 residues. Per the germline V gene, CDR1 is MNHEY and CDR2 is SVGAGI. Unmatched junction bases numbered 1, after V lost 0 bases and J lost 1 base. This chain's CDR3 is CASSYSTGANTEAFF. The CDR3 DNA reads as TGTGCCAGCAGTTACTCGACAGGGGCGAACACTGAAGCTTTCTTT.

V gene TRBV30 combines with J gene TRBJ1-2; 8 nucleotides agree with TRBD1. The germline CDR1 and CDR2 sequences are GTSNPN and SVGIG (reference sequence). The CDR3 has 15 residues. With V trimmed by 2 bases and J by 2 bases, 7 bases remained unmatched. The CDR3 region has the DNA TGTGCCTGGAGTCTCCCAGGGGGCAGAAACTATGGCTACACCTTC. Its protein product is CAWSLPGGRNYGYTF.

This clone was observed a few times. The V call is TRBV7-9, the J call TRBJ1-5; D gene uncertain. The germline V and J ends were trimmed by 3 bases and 4 bases, with 4 bases remaining between them. Germline CDR1 and CDR2: SEHNR and FQNEAQ (reference sequence). CDR3 length: 12 amino acids. The CDR3 is CASSFMNQPQHF. CDR3 coding DNA: TGTGCCAGCAGCTTCATGAATCAGCCCCAGCATTTT.

This chain's CDR3 is CASSHPKAGTGKNQPQHF. CDR3 coding DNA: TGCGCCAGCAGTCATCCGAAAGCCGGGACAGGGAAAAATCAGCCCCAGCATTTT. This chain joins TRBV23-1 and TRBJ1-5; 9 bases fit TRBD1. TRBV23-1 is assigned to the ORF class and has an uncertain function. J lost 4 bases, V lost 3 bases, and 13 bases had no gene match. The CDR3 runs to 18 residues.

The J gene is TRBJ1-3, the V gene TRBV6-5; the match to TRBD1 covers 12 bases. V was clipped by 6 bases and J by 7 bases; unmatched bases: 4. The CDR3 is 14 residues long. The germline V gene has CDR1 MNHEY and CDR2 SVGAGI. The CDR3 spells CASSSGQGANTIYF. CDR3 nucleotide sequence: TGTGCCAGCAGCTCGGGACAGGGGGCGAACACCATATATTTT.

V gene TRBV9 combines with J gene TRBJ2-5; TRBD2 is a possible D gene (6 bases). V lost 0 bases, J lost 5 bases, and 11 bases lay in between. The CDR3 is 14 residues long. Looked up from germline, CDR1 is SGDLS and CDR2 is YYNGEE. In DNA, the CDR3 is TGTGCCAGCAGCGTAGTAGCGGTCGGGGAGACCCAGTACTTC. Translating gives CASSVVAVGETQYF.

This sequence joins TRBV6-5 and TRBJ2-1; 7 bases are shared with TRBD2. CDR1 is MNHEY and CDR2 is SVGAGI in the germline V gene. CDR3 length equals 16 residues. The V segment lost 0 bases and the J segment 1 base; nucleotides outside the gene matches: 3. The CDR3 region has the DNA TGTGCCAGCAGTTACTCGCCGGGGGGTTCCTACAATGAGCAGTTCTTC. Amino acid sequence: CASSYSPGGSYNEQFF.

The CDR3 nucleotides read TGTGCCAGCAGTGATCCCCCCGGCAGGGGCACTGAAGCTTTCTTT. Translating gives CASSDPPGRGTEAFF. The rearrangement uses TRBV2 and TRBJ1-1; tentatively, D is TRBD1 (6 bases). Per the germline V gene, CDR1 is SNHLY and CDR2 is FYNNEI. Trimming took off 3 bases at V and 4 bases at J, with 15 bases between the two ends. The CDR3 contains 15 residues.

The chain recombines TRBV6-1 with TRBJ2-4; D is ambiguous. V dropped 4 bases and J dropped 0 bases, with 10 bases sitting between them. The CDR3 runs to 15 residues. Looked up from germline, CDR1 is MNHNS and CDR2 is SASEGT. The CDR3 reads CASSGGSLAKNIQYF. The CDR3 DNA is TGTGCCAGCAGTGGCGGAAGTCTAGCCAAAAACATTCAGTACTTC.

V usage is TRBV5-1 and J usage is TRBJ2-7; perhaps TRBD1 as D (5 bases). The CDR3 sequence is 16 residues long. Germline lookup yields CDR1 SGHRS and CDR2 YFSETQ. Trimming cost V 2 bases and J 0 bases, with 15 bases left between them. The CDR3 bases are TGCGCCAGCAGCTTATTCCCCCAGGGCGACTCCTACGAGCAGTACTTC. The encoded protein is CASSLFPQGDSYEQYF.

This sequence joins TRBV9 and TRBJ1-6; D gene unclear. This CDR3 is built from 17 residues. Trimming left V 4 bases short and J 8 bases short, with 22 bases between. Germline V lookup: CDR1 SGDLS, CDR2 YYNGEE. Here the CDR3 DNA reads TGTGCCAGCAGCCCCCTCCCCTGGGCTACCAGAGATTCACCCCTCCACTTT. Protein: CASSPLPWATRDSPLHF.

The rearrangement uses TRBV6-6 and TRBJ1-4, with D hard to call. The CDR3 is made up of 14 amino acids. V dropped 4 bases and J dropped 8 bases, with 14 bases sitting between them. Germline-derived CDR1 and CDR2 are MNHNY and SVGAGI (reference sequence). The CDR3: CASSSVEGGEKLFF. CDR3 in DNA: TGTGCCAGCAGTTCCGTAGAGGGTGGGGAAAAACTGTTTTTT.

The chain uses TRBV5-1 and TRBJ2-5; 7 bases line up with TRBD1. The last part of the DNA fits TRBJ2-7 better; the J call may be wrong. The CDR3 is 13 residues long. Germline loops: CDR1 SGHRS, CDR2 YFSETQ. The CDR3 nucleotides read TGCGCCAGCAGCTCGGGACAGTCCTACGAGCAGTACTTC. Its translation is CASSSGQSYEQYF.

This rearrangement joins TRBV6-1 to TRBJ2-2; TRBD2 matches at 8 bases. V lost 5 bases to trimming and J lost 6 bases; unmatched junction nucleotides: 8. Per germline, CDR1 MNHNS and CDR2 SASEGT. The CDR3 extends over 15 amino acids. CDR3 nucleotide sequence: TGTGCCAGCAGTAGCTCCGGGGGGGTTTCCGGGGAGCTGTTTTTT. Its protein product is CASSSSGGVSGELFF.

The gene calls are TRBV4-2 and TRBJ2-5; D is perhaps TRBD2 (7 bases). CDR1 LGHNA and CDR2 YNFKEQ come from the germline V gene. The length of the CDR3 is 15 residues. V lost 4 bases and J lost 1, with 13 bases in between. CDR3 residues: CASSLRGGSQETQYF. CDR3 in DNA: TGTGCCAGCAGCCTTAGGGGGGGAAGCCAAGAGACCCAGTACTTC.